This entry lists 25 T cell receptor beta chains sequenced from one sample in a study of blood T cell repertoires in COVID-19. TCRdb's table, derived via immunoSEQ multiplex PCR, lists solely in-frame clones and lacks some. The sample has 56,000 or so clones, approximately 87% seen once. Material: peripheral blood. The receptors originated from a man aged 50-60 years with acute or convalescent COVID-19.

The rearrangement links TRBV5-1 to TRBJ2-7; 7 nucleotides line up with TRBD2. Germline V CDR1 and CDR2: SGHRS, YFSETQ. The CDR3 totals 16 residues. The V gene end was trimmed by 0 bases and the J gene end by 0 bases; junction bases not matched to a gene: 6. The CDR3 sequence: CASSLGGGRNSYEQYF. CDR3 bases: TGCGCCAGCAGCTTGGGGGGCGGGAGAAACTCCTACGAGCAGTACTTC.

The CDR3 reads CSASSGSYKNIQYF. The DNA of the CDR3 is TGCAGTGCTAGTAGCGGAAGTTACAAAAACATTCAGTACTTC. The chain combines TRBV20-1 with TRBJ2-4; D might be TRBD2 (6 bases). The CDR3 is made up of 14 amino acids. Germline V gives CDR1 DFQATT, CDR2 SNEGSKA (reference sequence). V dropped 3 bases and J dropped 3 bases, with 12 bases sitting between them.

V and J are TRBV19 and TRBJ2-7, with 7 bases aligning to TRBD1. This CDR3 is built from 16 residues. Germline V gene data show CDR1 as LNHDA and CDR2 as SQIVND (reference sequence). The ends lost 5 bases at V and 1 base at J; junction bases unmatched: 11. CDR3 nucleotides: TGTGCCAGTAGTCCCCTGGACAGGAGGAGGTCCTACGAGCAGTACTTC. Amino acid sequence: CASSPLDRRRSYEQYF.

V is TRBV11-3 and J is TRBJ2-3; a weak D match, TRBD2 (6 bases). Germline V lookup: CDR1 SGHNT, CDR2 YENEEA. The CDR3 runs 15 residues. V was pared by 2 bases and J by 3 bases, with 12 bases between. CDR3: CASSLRRGVTDTQYF. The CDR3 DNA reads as TGTGCCAGCAGCTTAAGGCGCGGGGTGACAGATACGCAGTATTTT.

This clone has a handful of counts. The CDR3 sequence is CASSHDRGQFYGYTF. CDR3 in DNA: TGCGCCAGCAGCCATGACAGGGGGCAGTTCTATGGCTACACCTTC. The chain couples TRBV5-1 to TRBJ1-2; TRBD1 matches 10 bases. V shed 4 bases and J 4 bases; nucleotides not matched to a gene: 7. From germline, CDR1 is SGHRS and CDR2 YFSETQ. This CDR3 has 15 amino acids.

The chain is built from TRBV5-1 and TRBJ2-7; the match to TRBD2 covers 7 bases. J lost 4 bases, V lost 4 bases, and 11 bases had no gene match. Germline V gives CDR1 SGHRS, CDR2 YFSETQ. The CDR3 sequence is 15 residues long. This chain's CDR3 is CASSPRGLDSYEQYF. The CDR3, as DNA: TGCGCCAGCAGCCCCCGCGGACTAGATTCTTACGAGCAGTACTTC. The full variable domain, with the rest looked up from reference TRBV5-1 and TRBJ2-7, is KAGVTQTPRYLIKTRGQQVTLSCSPISGHRSVSWYQQTPGQGLQFLFEYFSETQRNKGNFPGRFSGRQFSNSRSEMNVSTLELGDSALYLCASSPRGLDSYEQYFGPGTRLTVT.

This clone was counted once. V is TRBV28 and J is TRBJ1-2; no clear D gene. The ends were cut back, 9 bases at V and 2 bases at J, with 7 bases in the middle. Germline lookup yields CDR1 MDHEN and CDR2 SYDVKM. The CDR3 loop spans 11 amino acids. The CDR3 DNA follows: TGTGCCAGTTCCGGGAACTATGGCTACACCTTC. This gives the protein CASSGNYGYTF.

The CDR3 loop is CASSLGLTEAFF. CDR3 DNA: TGTGCCAGCAGCTTAGGTCTCACTGAAGCTTTCTTT. J is TRBJ1-1 and V is TRBV11-3, with no clear D. Trimming shortened V by 1 base and J by 4 bases, and 4 bases separated the two germline ends. Germline CDR1 and CDR2: SGHNT and YENEEA. The length of the CDR3 is 12 residues.

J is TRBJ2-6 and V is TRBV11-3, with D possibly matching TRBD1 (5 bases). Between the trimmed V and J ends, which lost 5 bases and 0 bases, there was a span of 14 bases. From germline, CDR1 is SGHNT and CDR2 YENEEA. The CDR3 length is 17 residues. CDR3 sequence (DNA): TGTGCCAGCAGCCATCTACAGGCGTGCTCTGGGGCCAACGTCCTGACTTTC. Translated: CASSHLQACSGANVLTF.

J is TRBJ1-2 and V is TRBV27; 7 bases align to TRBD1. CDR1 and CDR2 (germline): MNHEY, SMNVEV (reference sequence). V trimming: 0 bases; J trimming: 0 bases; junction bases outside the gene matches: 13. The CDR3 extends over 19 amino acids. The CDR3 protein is CASSLSGTTGRLPNYGYTF. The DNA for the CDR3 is TGTGCCAGCAGTTTATCGGGGACGACAGGGAGGCTTCCTAACTATGGCTACACCTTC.

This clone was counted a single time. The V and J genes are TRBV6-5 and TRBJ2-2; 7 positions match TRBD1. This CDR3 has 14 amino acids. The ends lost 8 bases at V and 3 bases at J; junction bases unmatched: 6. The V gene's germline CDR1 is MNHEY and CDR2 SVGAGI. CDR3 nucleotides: TGTGCCAGCGGGATACAGGGGTACACCGGGGAGCTGTTTTTT. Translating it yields CASGIQGYTGELFF.

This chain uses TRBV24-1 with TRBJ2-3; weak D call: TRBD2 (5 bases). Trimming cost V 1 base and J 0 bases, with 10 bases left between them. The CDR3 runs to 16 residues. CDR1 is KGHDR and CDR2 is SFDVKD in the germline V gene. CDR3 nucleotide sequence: TGTGCCACCAGTGATTTTAAGGGCGGGAGCACAGATACGCAGTATTTT. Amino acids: CATSDFKGGSTDTQYF.

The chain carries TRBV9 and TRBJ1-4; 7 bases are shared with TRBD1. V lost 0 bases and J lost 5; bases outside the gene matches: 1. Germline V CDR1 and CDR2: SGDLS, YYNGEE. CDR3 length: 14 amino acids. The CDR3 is CASSVGGQNEKLFF. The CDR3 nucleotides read TGTGCCAGCAGCGTAGGGGGACAGAATGAAAAACTGTTTTTT.

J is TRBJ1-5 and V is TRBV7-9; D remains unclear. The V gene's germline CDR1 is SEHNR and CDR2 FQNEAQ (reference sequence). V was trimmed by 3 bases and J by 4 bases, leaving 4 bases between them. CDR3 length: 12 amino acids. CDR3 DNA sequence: TGTGCCAGCAGCTTCGTGAATCAGCCCCAGCATTTT. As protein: CASSFVNQPQHF.

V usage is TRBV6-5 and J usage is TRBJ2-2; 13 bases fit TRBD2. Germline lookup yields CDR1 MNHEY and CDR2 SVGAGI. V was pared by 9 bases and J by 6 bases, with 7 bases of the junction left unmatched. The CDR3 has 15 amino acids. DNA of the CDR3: TGTGCCAGTTCGGGACTAGCGGGGTTTGCCGGGGAGCTGTTTTTT. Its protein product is CASSGLAGFAGELFF.

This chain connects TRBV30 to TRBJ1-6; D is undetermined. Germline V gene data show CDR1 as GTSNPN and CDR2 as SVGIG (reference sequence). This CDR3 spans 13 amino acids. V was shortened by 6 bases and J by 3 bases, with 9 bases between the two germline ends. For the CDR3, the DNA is TGTGCCTGCACTCTCAACTATAATTCACCCCTCCACTTT. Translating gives CACTLNYNSPLHF.

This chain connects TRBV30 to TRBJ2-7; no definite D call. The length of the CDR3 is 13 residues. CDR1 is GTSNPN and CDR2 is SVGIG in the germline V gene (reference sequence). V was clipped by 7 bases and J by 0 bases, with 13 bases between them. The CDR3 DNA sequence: TGTGCCTCCCTGAGGCAGAGCTCCTACGAGCAGTACTTC. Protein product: CASLRQSSYEQYF.

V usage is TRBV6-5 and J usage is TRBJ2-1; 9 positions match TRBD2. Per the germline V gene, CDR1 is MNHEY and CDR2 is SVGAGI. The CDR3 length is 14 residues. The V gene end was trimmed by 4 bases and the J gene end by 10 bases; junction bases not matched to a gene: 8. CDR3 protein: CASSLAGAVGEQFF. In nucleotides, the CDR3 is TGTGCCAGCAGTTTAGCGGGAGCGGTAGGAGAGCAGTTCTTC.

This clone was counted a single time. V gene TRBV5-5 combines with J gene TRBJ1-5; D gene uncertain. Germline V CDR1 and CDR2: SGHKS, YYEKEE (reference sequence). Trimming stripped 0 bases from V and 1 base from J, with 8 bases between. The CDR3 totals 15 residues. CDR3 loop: CASSLASGSNQPQHF. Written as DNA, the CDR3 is TGTGCCAGCAGCTTGGCGTCCGGGAGCAATCAGCCCCAGCATTTT.

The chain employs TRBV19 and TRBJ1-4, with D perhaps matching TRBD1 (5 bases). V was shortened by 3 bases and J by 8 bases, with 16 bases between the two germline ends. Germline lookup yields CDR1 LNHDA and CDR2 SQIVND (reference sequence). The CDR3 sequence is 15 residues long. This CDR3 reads CASSIKANRGEKLFF. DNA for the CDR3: TGTGCCAGTAGTATTAAGGCGAATAGGGGCGAAAAACTGTTTTTT.

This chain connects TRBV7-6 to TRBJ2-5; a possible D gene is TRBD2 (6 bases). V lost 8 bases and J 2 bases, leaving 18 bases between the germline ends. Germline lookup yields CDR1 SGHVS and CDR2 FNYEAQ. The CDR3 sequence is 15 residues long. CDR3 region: CASSGAGSRQETQYF. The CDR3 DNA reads TGTGCCAGCTCGGGAGCGGGCTCGCGTCAAGAGACCCAGTACTTC.

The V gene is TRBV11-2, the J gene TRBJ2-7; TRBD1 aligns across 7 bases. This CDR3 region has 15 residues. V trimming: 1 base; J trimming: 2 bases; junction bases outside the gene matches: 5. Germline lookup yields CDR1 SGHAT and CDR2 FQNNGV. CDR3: CASSLAVGTAYEQYF. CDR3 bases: TGTGCCAGCAGCTTAGCGGTTGGGACAGCCTACGAGCAGTACTTC.

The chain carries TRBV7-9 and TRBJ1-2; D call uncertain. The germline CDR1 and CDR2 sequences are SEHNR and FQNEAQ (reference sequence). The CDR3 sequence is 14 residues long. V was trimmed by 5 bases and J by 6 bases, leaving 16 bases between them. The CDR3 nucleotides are TGTGCCAGCAGCCCCCTAAGAGGGATGGATGGCTACACCTTC. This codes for CASSPLRGMDGYTF.

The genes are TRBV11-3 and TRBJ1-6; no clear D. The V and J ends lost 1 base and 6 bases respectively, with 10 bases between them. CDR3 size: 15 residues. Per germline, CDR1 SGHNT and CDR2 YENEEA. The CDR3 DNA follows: TGTGCCAGCAGCTTAGGGTCTCCGGGTAATTCACCCCTCCACTTT. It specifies CASSLGSPGNSPLHF.

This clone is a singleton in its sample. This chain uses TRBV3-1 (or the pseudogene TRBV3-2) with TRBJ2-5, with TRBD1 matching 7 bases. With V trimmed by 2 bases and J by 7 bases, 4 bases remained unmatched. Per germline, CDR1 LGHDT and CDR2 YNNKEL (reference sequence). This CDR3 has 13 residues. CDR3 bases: TGTGCCAGCAGCCAACAGGGGGACGGGACCCAGTACTTC. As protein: CASSQQGDGTQYF.